This TCR beta chain is from a study of T cell responses to AZD1222 COVID-19 vaccine. Libraries were prepared by immunoSEQ multiplex PCR; TCRdb keeps only in-frame clonotypes and omits some of them. The sample has 94,000 or so clones; 75% to 90% are singletons. Trimming cost V 6 bases and J 2 bases, with 17 bases left between them. Germline V gene sequence: CDR1 KGHSH, CDR2 LQKENI. The CDR3 has 15 residues. This clone was recorded only once. Sequencing was performed on peripheral blood, taken on day 0 of AZD1222 vaccination. The chain joins TRBV18 to TRBJ2-7; D perhaps matches TRBD1 (6 bases). The TCR originated in an adult in good health. The CDR3: CASSLPTGTPYEQYF. In DNA, the CDR3 is TGTGCCAGCTCCCTCCCAACAGGGACCCCCTACGAGCAGTACTTC.